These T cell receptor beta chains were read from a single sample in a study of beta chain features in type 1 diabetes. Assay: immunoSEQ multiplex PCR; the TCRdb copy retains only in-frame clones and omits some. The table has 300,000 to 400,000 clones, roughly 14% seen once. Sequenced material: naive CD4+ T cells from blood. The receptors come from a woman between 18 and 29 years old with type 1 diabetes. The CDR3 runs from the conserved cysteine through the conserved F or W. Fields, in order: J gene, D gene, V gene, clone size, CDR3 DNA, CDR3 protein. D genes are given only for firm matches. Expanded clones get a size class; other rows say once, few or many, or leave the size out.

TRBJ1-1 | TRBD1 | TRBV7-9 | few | TGTGCCAGCAGCCCACAGGGGAAAGGGCTAGCTGAAGCTTTCTTT | CASSPQGKGLAEAFF
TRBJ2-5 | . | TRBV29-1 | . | TGCAGCGGGGGACAGGGATTAGCGGGAGGCCAAGAGACCCAGTACTTC | CSGGQGLAGGQETQYF
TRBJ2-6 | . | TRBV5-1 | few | TGCGCCAGCAGCTTGATTATTAGCTCTGGGGCCAACGTCCTGACTTTC | CASSLIISSGANVLTF
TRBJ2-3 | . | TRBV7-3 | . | TGTGCCAGCAGTGAGTCAGGGGCCACAGATACGCAGTATTTT | CASSESGATDTQYF
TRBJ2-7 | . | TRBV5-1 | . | TGCGCCAGCAGAAGTGGTCCGTCCGGGGAGCAGTACTTC | CASRSGPSGEQYF
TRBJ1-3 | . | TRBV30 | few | TGTGCCAGAATTCAGGGGAACACCATATATTTT | CARIQGNTIYF
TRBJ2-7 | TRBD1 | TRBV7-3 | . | TGTGCCAGCAGCCCATCAGGGGGCCTCTACGAGCAGTACTTC | CASSPSGGLYEQYF
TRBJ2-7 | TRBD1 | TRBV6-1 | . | TGTGCCAGTCGCCCGGGACAGAGCTACGAGCAGTACTTC | CASRPGQSYEQYF
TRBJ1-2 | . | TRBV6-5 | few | TGTGCCAGCAGGACTCCGGGACAACTGAGCTATGGCTACACCTTC | CASRTPGQLSYGYTF
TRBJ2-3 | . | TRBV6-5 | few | TGTGCCAGCAGTTCCCAGCGGAGCACAGATACGCAGTATTTT | CASSSQRSTDTQYF
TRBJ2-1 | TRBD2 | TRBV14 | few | TGTGCCAGCAGCCGAACCCCGAAAACTAGCGGGGTGGGCCAGAGGGCCAATGAGCAGTTCTTC | CASSRTPKTSGVGQRANEQFF
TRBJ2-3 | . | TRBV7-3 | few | TGTGCCAGCAGCTTAATCGGGACTAGCACAGATACGCAGTATTTT | CASSLIGTSTDTQYF
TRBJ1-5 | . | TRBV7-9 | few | TGTGCCAGCAGCTCCAGGGTCGGGAATCAGCCCCAGCATTTT | CASSSRVGNQPQHF
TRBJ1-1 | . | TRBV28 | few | TGTGCCAGCGGAATGGGGCAGGGTAAGAACACTGAAGCTTTCTTT | CASGMGQGKNTEAFF
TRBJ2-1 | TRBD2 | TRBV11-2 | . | TGTGCCAGCAGCTTAGGACTAGCGGAGTACAATGAGCAGTTCTTC | CASSLGLAEYNEQFF
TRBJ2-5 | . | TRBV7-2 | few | TGTGCCAGCAGCTTTCAGCGGCTCCAAGAGACCCAGTACTTC | CASSFQRLQETQYF
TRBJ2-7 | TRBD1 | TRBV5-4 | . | TGTGCCAGCAGCTCGGGACAGTCCTACGAGCAGTACTTC | CASSSGQSYEQYF
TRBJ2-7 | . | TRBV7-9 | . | TGTGCCAGCAGCTTAGGTTTAGGGGATAAGCTATCATACGAGCAGTACTTC | CASSLGLGDKLSYEQYF
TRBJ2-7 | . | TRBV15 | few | TGTGCCACCAGCAGAGATCCCAGGGTCGGCGAGCAGTACTTC | CATSRDPRVGEQYF
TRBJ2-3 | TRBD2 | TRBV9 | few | TGTGCCAGCAGCGTCCTGTCTAGCGGGAGCACAGATACGCAGTATTTT | CASSVLSSGSTDTQYF
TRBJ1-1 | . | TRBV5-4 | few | TGTGCCAGCAGCTTGGCTGGCCGGGATGAAGCTTTCTTT | CASSLAGRDEAFF
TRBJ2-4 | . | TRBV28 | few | TGTGCCAGCAGCCCGGGGGATCTGGGTAGAAACATTCAGTACTTC | CASSPGDLGRNIQYF
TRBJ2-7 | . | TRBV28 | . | TGTGCCAGCAGTTTCACCCTGGGCCAGGGCCCCGCGGGGTACGAGCAGTACTTC | CASSFTLGQGPAGYEQYF
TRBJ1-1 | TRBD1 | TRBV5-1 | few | TGCGCCAGCAGCAACCGGACAGGGAGGTCTGAAGCTTTCTTT | CASSNRTGRSEAFF
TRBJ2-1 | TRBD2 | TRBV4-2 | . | TGTGCCAGCAGCCATGGGACTAGCGGGAACAATGAGCAGTTCTTC | CASSHGTSGNNEQFF
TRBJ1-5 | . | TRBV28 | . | TGTGCCAGCACCTCTCTACAGGGATCTGGCAATCAGCCCCAGCATTTT | CASTSLQGSGNQPQHF
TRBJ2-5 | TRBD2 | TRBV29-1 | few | TGCAGCCTTCTAGCGGAAAAAGAGACCCAGTACTTC | CSLLAEKETQYF
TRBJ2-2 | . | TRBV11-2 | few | TGTGCCAGCAGCTTCCCTTGGCACACCGGGGAGCTGTTTTTT | CASSFPWHTGELFF
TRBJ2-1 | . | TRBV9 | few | TGTGCCAGCAGCGTAGTTGTAGGCCGCGGCTACAATGAGCAGTTCTTC | CASSVVVGRGYNEQFF
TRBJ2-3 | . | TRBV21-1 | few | TGTGCCAGCAGCGCGTGGGACAGTTTCGGCCCAGATACGCAGTATTTT | CASSAWDSFGPDTQYF
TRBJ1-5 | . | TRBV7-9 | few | TGTGCCAGCAGCTTAGGGGGGGGCAGCAATCAGCCCCAGCATTTT | CASSLGGGSNQPQHF
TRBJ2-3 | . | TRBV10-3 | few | TGTGCCATCAGTGCCGAGGGTGGCGCAGATACGCAGTATTTT | CAISAEGGADTQYF
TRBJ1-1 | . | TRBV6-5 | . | TGTGCCAGCAGAGAACAGGGATCCGTTGAAGCTTTCTTT | CASREQGSVEAFF
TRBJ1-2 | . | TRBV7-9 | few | TGTGCCAGCAGCTTACGACCACTAGGGTCTACCTATGGCTACACCTTC | CASSLRPLGSTYGYTF
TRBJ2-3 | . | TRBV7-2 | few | TGTGCCAGCAGCTCTCTCCTTACAGATACGCAGTATTTT | CASSSLLTDTQYF